This T cell receptor (beta chain) originates from a study of T cells in Graves' hyperthyroidism and ophthalmopathy. Amplification targeted TCR beta CDR3 regions from RNA transcripts. The HTBI primer set drove a first-round RT-PCR of the TCR CDR3. Using its own MiXCR run on the multiplex PCR reads, TCRdb lists one record per CDR3 protein. Here the sample spans roughly 380,000 distinct CDR3 sequences, around 18% being singletons. The germline V and J ends were trimmed by 4 bases and 0 bases, with 10 bases remaining between them. CDR1 is MNHEY and CDR2 is SVGAGI in the germline V gene. CDR3 length: 14 residues. 10 ml of fresh peripheral blood supplied the PBMCs.

The sequence was collected from a woman in her forties with Graves' ophthalmopathy. This chain connects TRBV6-5 to TRBJ2-7; D remains unclear. The specimen sequenced was blood. CDR3 DNA sequence: TGTGCCAGCAGTTCCTCGGATCGCTCCTACGAGCAGTACTTC. It specifies CASSSSDRSYEQYF.